Presented here are 27 T cell receptor beta chains from one specimen sequenced in a study of T cell responses to AZD1222 COVID-19 vaccine. TCRdb keeps only in-frame clones here, not all; method: immunoSEQ multiplex PCR. Among more than 100,000 clones listed, approximately 88% were seen once. Source: peripheral blood, taken on day 0 of AZD1222 vaccination. The receptor set was obtained from an adult in good health.

The V and J genes are TRBV12-3 or TRBV12-4 and TRBJ1-1; no clear D. V was shortened by 9 bases and J by 4 bases, with 15 bases between the two germline ends. The CDR3 length is 13 residues. Written as DNA, the CDR3 is TGTGCCAGTCACCGGGGTTTGCGCACTGAAGCTTTCTTT. Its protein is CASHRGLRTEAFF.

This sequence joins TRBV19 and TRBJ1-3; D is ambiguous. The CDR3 runs to 15 residues. The germline V gene encodes CDR1 LNHDA and CDR2 SQIVND (reference sequence). V was clipped by 7 bases and J by 0 bases, with 13 bases between them. The CDR3 bases are TGTGCCAGTATGATCGGCAGCAGCTCTGGAAACACCATATATTTT. This gives the protein CASMIGSSSGNTIYF.

The chain uses TRBV5-6 and TRBJ1-2; 8 bases are shared with TRBD1. V trimming: 0 bases; J trimming: 4 bases; junction bases outside the gene matches: 2. The CDR3 covers 14 residues. Germline CDR1 SGHDT, CDR2 YYEEEE. The CDR3 sequence: CASSLGTGGYGYTF. DNA of the CDR3: TGTGCCAGCAGCTTGGGTACAGGGGGCTATGGCTACACCTTC.

This clone was seen only once. The V gene is TRBV7-8, the J gene TRBJ2-2; the D gene is possibly TRBD2 (6 bases). Trimming took 10 bases from V and 1 from J, leaving 16 bases between them. Germline V lookup: CDR1 SGHVS, CDR2 FQNEAQ. This CDR3 contains 15 residues. The CDR3 is CATLPGSVNTGELFF. CDR3 in DNA: TGTGCCACCCTACCCGGGAGCGTGAACACCGGGGAGCTGTTTTTT.

V usage is TRBV7-2 and J usage is TRBJ2-1, with TRBD1 matching over 11 bases. With 5 bases clipped from V and 8 bases from J, the junction kept 5 bases outside the gene matches. CDR1 is SGHTA and CDR2 is FQGNSA in the germline V gene. The CDR3 has 14 residues. The CDR3 is CASSPGQGGYEQFF. For the CDR3, the DNA is TGTGCCAGCAGCCCGGGACAGGGGGGGTATGAGCAGTTCTTC.

The V gene is TRBV3-1 (or the pseudogene TRBV3-2), the J gene TRBJ2-7; D is uncertain. Trimming cost V 0 bases and J 3 bases, with 3 bases left between them. The CDR3 runs to 12 residues. CDR1 and CDR2 (germline): LGHDT, YNNKEL (reference sequence). The CDR3 bases are TGTGCCAGCAGCCAAGAGGGCTACGAGCAGTACTTC. Translated, it gives CASSQEGYEQYF.

The genes are TRBV24-1 and TRBJ2-2, with 8 bases fitting TRBD2. Per the germline V gene, CDR1 is KGHDR and CDR2 is SFDVKD. The CDR3 extends over 15 amino acids. Trimming cost V 4 bases and J 6 bases; bases outside gene matches: 6. The CDR3 DNA reads TGTGCCACCAGTGACCCTTTACTAGCGGCCGGGGAGCTGTTTTTT. Translated: CATSDPLLAAGELFF.

Points on this clone: A read error may account for a junction end that differs from germline. The V call is TRBV3-1 (or the pseudogene TRBV3-2), the J call TRBJ2-1, with a weak D call TRBD2 (7 bases). Germline V gene lookup returns CDR1 LGHDT and CDR2 YNNKEL (reference sequence). The CDR3 contains 14 residues. CDR3 DNA: TGTGCCCGCAGCCACGGCGGGGGCGGGGATGAGCAGTTCTTC. Protein sequence: CARSHGGGGDEQFF.

The chain combines TRBV30 with TRBJ1-5; D is ambiguous. Germline V gene data show CDR1 as GTSNPN and CDR2 as SVGIG (reference sequence). This CDR3 is built from 16 residues. Trimming left V 0 bases short and J 6 bases short, with 18 bases between. In DNA, the CDR3 is TGTGCCTGGAGTGTAGCAGGAGGGCTTGGTAGTCAGCCCCAGCATTTT. Encoded protein: CAWSVAGGLGSQPQHF.

This sequence joins TRBV7-2 and TRBJ1-1; no clear D gene. The CDR3 is made up of 13 amino acids. Germline V gene lookup returns CDR1 SGHTA and CDR2 FQGNSA. Trimming stripped 6 bases from V and 3 bases from J, with 11 bases between. The CDR3 region is CASRKQLDTEAFF. CDR3 nucleotide sequence: TGTGCCAGCAGGAAGCAGCTAGACACTGAAGCTTTCTTT.

This clone was found once. This chain joins TRBV27 and TRBJ2-7; 9 bases are shared with TRBD2. The CDR3 contains 14 residues. Trimming at V came to 6 bases and at J to 5 bases, leaving 8 bases not matched to a gene. CDR1 and CDR2 from the germline V gene are MNHEY and SMNVEV (reference sequence). CDR3 bases: TGTGCCAGCAGACGGGGACTAGCTAAAGACGAGCAGTACTTC. Protein: CASRRGLAKDEQYF.

The chain joins TRBV7-6 to TRBJ1-2; TRBD1 might be the D (6 bases). Looked up from germline, CDR1 is SGHVS and CDR2 is FNYEAQ. V was shortened by 5 bases and J by 4 bases, with 11 bases between the two germline ends. The CDR3 totals 13 residues. In nucleotides, the CDR3 is TGTGCCAGCAGCCCCCGGGGGCTCTATGGCTACACCTTC. As protein: CASSPRGLYGYTF.

The chain has TRBV10-3 and TRBJ1-1; D is possibly TRBD1 (5 bases). V lost 4 bases to trimming and J lost 0 bases, with 12 bases between them. The CDR3 is 15 amino acids. CDR1 is ENHRY and CDR2 is SYGVKD in the germline V gene. This CDR3 reads CAISGLGTVNTEAFF. The CDR3 DNA reads as TGTGCCATCAGTGGGCTGGGGACGGTGAACACTGAAGCTTTCTTT.

The chain carries TRBV6-4 and TRBJ2-3; D is perhaps TRBD2 (5 bases). There are 14 residues in the CDR3. The ends were cut back, 4 bases at V and 2 bases at J, with 10 bases in the middle. From germline, CDR1 is MRHNA and CDR2 SNTAGT. The CDR3 coding sequence is TGTGCCAGCAGTGGAGGGCTATCCACAGATACGCAGTATTTT. This translates into CASSGGLSTDTQYF.

The CDR3 loop is CATSSPDSHSLNTEAFF. The DNA of the CDR3 is TGTGCCACCAGCAGCCCCGACAGTCATTCCTTGAACACTGAAGCTTTCTTT. This sequence joins TRBV15 and TRBJ1-1; possibly TRBD1 for D (5 bases). This CDR3 is built from 17 residues. The germline gives CDR1 LNHNV, CDR2 YYDKDF (reference sequence). V was trimmed by 3 bases and J by 0 bases, leaving 17 bases between them.

The sample holds one count of this clone. The J gene is TRBJ2-3, the V gene TRBV7-8; D is unresolved. This CDR3 has 12 residues. Per germline, CDR1 SGHVS and CDR2 FQNEAQ. V lost 5 bases, J lost 7 bases, and 10 bases lay in between. CDR3 DNA sequence: TGTGCCAGCAGCCCTTCCACGAATACGCAGTATTTT. It translates to CASSPSTNTQYF. Variable domain in full (rest from reference TRBV7-8 and TRBJ2-3): GAGVSQSPRYKVAKRGQDVALRCDPISGHVSLFWYQQALGQGPEFLTYFQNEAQLDKSGLPSDRFFAERPEGSVSTLKIQRTQQEDSAVYLCASSPSTNTQYFGPGTRLTVL.

This clone has just a few counts. The rearrangement links TRBV12-3 or TRBV12-4 to TRBJ1-1; D is unresolved. The CDR3 length is 11 residues. Trimming took off 5 bases at V and 9 bases at J, with 10 bases between the two ends. The DNA of the CDR3 is TGTGCCAGCAGTCCCGGATTTCAAGCTTTCTTT. Protein: CASSPGFQAFF.

The chain couples TRBV28 to TRBJ1-5; 9 bases line up with TRBD1. With 8 bases clipped from V and 4 bases from J, the junction kept 9 bases outside the gene matches. The germline V gene encodes CDR1 MDHEN and CDR2 SYDVKM. The CDR3 runs to 15 residues. CDR3 coding DNA: TGTGCCAGCTGGCCGGGACAGGGCGATAATCAGCCCCAGCATTTT. Encoded protein: CASWPGQGDNQPQHF.

This chain links TRBV19 with TRBJ1-2; no firm D call. The CDR3 has 13 amino acids. Germline CDR1 is LNHDA and CDR2 is SQIVND (reference sequence). Deletions cut 3 bases from V and 4 bases from J, with 9 bases between. CDR3: CASSIWVAYGYTF. Written as DNA, the CDR3 is TGTGCCAGTAGTATTTGGGTGGCCTATGGCTACACCTTC.

The chain links TRBV19 to TRBJ1-2; D possibly corresponds to TRBD1 (5 bases). The CDR3 has 15 amino acids. Germline lookup yields CDR1 LNHDA and CDR2 SQIVND (reference sequence). V was clipped by 5 bases and J by 2 bases, with 15 bases between them. As DNA, the CDR3 is TGTGCCAGTAGTCTCCCCTCGGGGGGAAACTATGGCTACACCTTC. As protein: CASSLPSGGNYGYTF.

The chain uses TRBV5-1 and TRBJ2-7; TRBD1 agrees at 7 bases. Germline assignment: CDR1 SGHRS and CDR2 YFSETQ. Trimming at V came to 4 bases and at J to 3 bases, leaving 1 base not matched to a gene. The length of the CDR3 is 12 residues. CDR3 nucleotides: TGCGCCAGCAGCCGGGACAGCTACGAGCAGTACTTC. Protein sequence: CASSRDSYEQYF.

The count of this clone is one. The V and J genes are TRBV27 and TRBJ1-2; D possibly corresponds to TRBD1 (6 bases). V was trimmed by 2 bases and J by 8 bases, leaving 18 bases between them. Germline values: CDR1 MNHEY, CDR2 SMNVEV (reference sequence). The CDR3 is 15 amino acids. The CDR3 here is CASSLNQGILYGYTF. As DNA, the CDR3 is TGTGCCAGCAGTTTAAATCAGGGGATTTTGTACGGCTACACCTTC.

Note on this clone: Distinct nucleotide sequences in the sample also encode this CDR3. This chain joins TRBV12-3 or TRBV12-4 and TRBJ2-7; D is ambiguous. V lost 5 bases to trimming and J lost 4 bases, with 9 bases between them. The CDR3 totals 12 residues. The CDR3 nucleotides are TGTGCCAGCAGTCCCTTGGGATACGAGCAGTACTTC. Its translation: CASSPLGYEQYF.

On this clone: The junction does not match germline at one end; this may be a read error. The rearrangement links TRBV3-1 (or the pseudogene TRBV3-2) to TRBJ2-3; TRBD2 matches 9 bases. The length of the CDR3 is 15 residues. Per germline, CDR1 LGHDT and CDR2 YNNKEL (reference sequence). The CDR3 DNA sequence: TGTGCCAGCAGCCAAGACGCTCAACGGACTAGCGCCAAGAATTTT. Translating gives CASSQDAQRTSAKNF.

This sequence joins TRBV11-2 and TRBJ1-1, with D hard to call. The CDR3 is 13 amino acids. Trimming stripped 5 bases from V and 3 bases from J, with 10 bases between. In germline, CDR1 is SGHAT, CDR2 FQNNGV. CDR3 DNA sequence: TGTGCCAGCAGCGATGACTTGCACACTGAAGCTTTCTTT. It specifies CASSDDLHTEAFF.

This clone is a singleton in its sample. The rearrangement links TRBV14 to TRBJ2-6; no clear D gene. V was trimmed by 4 bases and J by 5 bases, leaving 15 bases between them. Germline V gives CDR1 SGHDN, CDR2 FVKESK. This CDR3 contains 16 residues. The CDR3 bases are TGTGCCAGCAGCCTTCGAGCCCCCTGGAGGGCCAACGTCCTGACTTTC. Translating it yields CASSLRAPWRANVLTF.

The V call is TRBV14, the J call TRBJ1-4, with D perhaps TRBD1 (5 bases). The germline gives CDR1 SGHDN, CDR2 FVKESK. The CDR3 is made up of 16 amino acids. The ends were cut back, 3 bases at V and 7 bases at J, with 18 bases in the middle. The CDR3 DNA sequence: TGTGCCAGCAGCCAGATCCTTCTGGGGGTAACTGAAAAACTGTTTTTT. Protein: CASSQILLGVTEKLFF. The full variable domain, completed using reference TRBV14 and TRBJ1-4, is EAGVTQFPSHSVIEKGQTVTLRCDPISGHDNLYWYRRVMGKEIKFLLHFVKESKQDESGMPNNRFLAERTGGTYSTLKVQPAELEDSGVYFCASSQILLGVTEKLFFGSGTQLSVL.